This T cell receptor (beta chain) emerged from a study of vaccination and CD4 T cells after COVID-19 (dated 2022 in TCRdb). A note on the overall study: SARS-CoV-2 positivity had been established in the convalescent patients by nasal swab PCR, and mild disease was recorded in about 9 of these patients and severe disease in one. In the convalescent cohort there were six males and four females, among whom were two Hispanic individuals, seven Caucasians, two Asians and one multiracial person. Participants received two doses of either the Pfizer-BioNTech BNT162b2 vaccine (n=8) or the Moderna mRNA-1273 vaccine (n=2). Post-COVID blood samples from convalescent patients were collected a median of roughly 100 days after diagnosis, with a range of roughly 30 to 170 days. The time from the second vaccine dose to post-vaccine blood sampling had a median of roughly 70 days and ranged from roughly 13 to 241 days. The spike-specific CD4+ TCR repertoire was compared before and after mRNA vaccination in over 9 COVID-19 convalescent patients and a handful of infection-naive healthy vaccine recipients. Broad study findings and their caveats: Only a relatively small number of convalescent patients were included in the study, and early timepoints following natural infection were not analyzed. Nearly all vaccine-specific clones in convalescent patients (304 of 307) were mono-reactive for SARS-CoV-2 spike rather than cross-reactive with common cold coronaviruses. An increase in the median number of SARS-CoV-2-reactive clonotypes from approximately 23 after infection to 35 to 40 after vaccination was observed, but the change was not found to be significant. In convalescent patients, a median approximately 90% of post-vaccine SARS-CoV-2-reactive clones were detected only after vaccination, suggesting vaccine-specific priming.

Libraries were made using PCR. Instrument on record: Illumina iSeq 100. The source study handled its data this way. Non-productive sequences were removed, and CDR3s not starting with C, not ending with F or W, or shorter than 7 amino acids were discarded. Using R version 3.6.1, CDR3 homology was evaluated through Levenshtein distances (stringdist) along with unrooted phylogenetic trees (ape). TCRdb applied fastp at Q25 and MiXCR to the public reads, then kept only in-frame beta chains. Rows are unified per CDR3 protein, each entry keeping the most common DNA and genes. These V and J calls are TCRdb output, not the study's own analysis. Across this sample there are tens of thousands of distinct CDR3 sequences, with about three fifths seen only once. The top ten hold around 1.1% of the sample. The positive SARS-CoV-2 PCR tests of the convalescent patients were dated from March to December 2020, before the Alpha, Beta and Delta variants emerged in the United States. PBMCs were separated from whole blood using Ficoll-Paque Plus gradient centrifugation and then either used fresh or cryopreserved at -140C.

On this clonotype: The antigen this receptor binds is unknown. No base quality information exists; no much larger clone differs at one position.

The cysteine opens and the phenylalanine closes a CDR3 of 12 amino acids. Only the CDR3 portion is preserved as DNA: 36 bases, with reading frame beginning at the first base. The germline V gene provides CDR1 MGHRA and CDR2 YSYEKL. V loses 4 bases of germline sequence and J loses 10 bases, and the interval between the two ends is 13 bases. Specimen: CD4+ T cells from blood, collected before SARS-CoV-2 vaccination. This receptor chain uses TRBV4-1 and TRBJ1-1; no confident D gene assignment can be made. The TCR sequence derives from a human donor who had recovered from COVID-19. The CDR3 protein is CASSPKAAPAFF. The sequenced DNA: TGCGCCAGCAGCCCCAAGGCGGCCCCAGCTTTCTTT.